This is a list of T cell receptor beta chains from one sample in a study of blood T cell repertoires in COVID-19. Data came from immunoSEQ multiplex PCR; TCRdb stores just in-frame clones and leaves some out. The sample carries fewer than 65,000 clones, around 87% recorded once. What was sequenced was peripheral blood. Receptors were obtained from a man aged 60-69 years with acute or convalescent COVID-19. CDR3s leave out the opening cysteine and the closing phenylalanine or tryptophan. Expanded clones are given a class, and other clones once, few, many or no size at all.

clone_size	v_call	j_call	cdr3_aa
few	TRBV7-2	TRBJ1-6	ASSEDSSYNSPLH
-	TRBV7-2	TRBJ2-6	ASSKGQVPNVLT
-	TRBV6-5	TRBJ2-7	ASSYSVSGAPYEQY
-	TRBV30	TRBJ1-4	AWNYRENEKLF
-	TRBV4-1	TRBJ1-2	ASSQDLRDYGYT
-	TRBV30	TRBJ2-2	AWSGKGARTGELF
-	TRBV2	TRBJ1-2	ASRVRDGYT
-	TRBV13	TRBJ2-7	ASSLAGLEQY
-	TRBV2	TRBJ2-5	ASRGTSGLETQY
-	TRBV7-3	TRBJ2-1	ASSLSVAGGSYNEQF
-	TRBV6-4	TRBJ1-1	ASSDSKVLDGQNTEAF
-	TRBV4-2	TRBJ1-6	ASSTGVFH
-	TRBV29-1	TRBJ1-2	SGDGGYT
-	TRBV7-2	TRBJ2-3	ATRSPVSYTQY
-	TRBV7-9	TRBJ1-4	ASSHFGRPSEGKLF
-	TRBV6-6	TRBJ2-2	ASRFGTRSGELF
-	TRBV9	TRBJ2-3	ASSPVGSGGEPDTQY
-	TRBV7-8	TRBJ1-2	ASSLAAGSVYGYT
-	TRBV9	TRBJ2-1	ASSVGAGGVTYNEQF
-	TRBV2	TRBJ2-3	ASSGAGGTDTQY
many	TRBV19	TRBJ1-2	ASSPGTGKGYT
-	TRBV5-1	TRBJ1-2	ASSMDSYGYT
-	TRBV30	TRBJ1-4	AWSKRGNEKLF
-	TRBV7-6	TRBJ1-5	ASSLAGGRNNQPQH
-	TRBV10-1	TRBJ1-4	ASSNGQGQLF
-	TRBV30	TRBJ2-1	AWSVLNEQF
-	TRBV4-3	TRBJ1-1	ASSQTQNTEAF
-	TRBV7-6	TRBJ1-3	ASSLASYQGAGNTIY
-	TRBV7-8	TRBJ2-3	ASSFGRRGLARGDTQY
few	TRBV11-2	TRBJ1-2	ASSSRTGRGYGYT
-	TRBV11-3	TRBJ2-1	ASSSQGSYNEQF
-	TRBV2	TRBJ1-5	ASSGTTGGSDSNQPQH
-	TRBV4-3	TRBJ2-1	ASSLAGTGYYNEQF
-	TRBV3-1/TRBV3-2	TRBJ1-1	ASSQDPGLQAF
once	TRBV6-2/TRBV6-3	TRBJ1-1	ASSKDRMNTEAF
-	TRBV7-9	TRBJ1-1	ASSLAGQEEAF
-	TRBV29-1	TRBJ2-2	SVREGQGFIGELF
-	TRBV6-2/TRBV6-3	TRBJ2-3	ASSWAWDTQY
few	TRBV6-2/TRBV6-3	TRBJ2-7	ASSSTSGTYEQY
-	TRBV19	TRBJ2-3	ASSIGDGTDTDTQY
-	TRBV5-1	TRBJ2-5	ASSRERGGTQY
-	TRBV19	TRBJ2-5	ASSIQRDQETQY
-	TRBV3-1/TRBV3-2	TRBJ2-1	ASSQEASGTREQF
-	TRBV29-1	TRBJ1-5	SVELGSGGNQPQH
-	TRBV10-3	TRBJ1-1	AISEAVNTEAF
-	TRBV11-3	TRBJ1-1	ASSQGGRNRAF
-	TRBV27	TRBJ1-5	ASSPDTGLINQPQH
once	TRBV7-2	TRBJ1-1	ASSLGQGKWAF
-	TRBV12-5	TRBJ1-1	ASGLDGQLNTEAF
-	TRBV3-1/TRBV3-2	TRBJ1-4	ASSQLVDEKLF
-	TRBV4-3	TRBJ2-1	ASSQASGGAWFGEQF
-	TRBV29-1	TRBJ1-5	SVVQSGGQPQH
once	TRBV7-8	TRBJ1-5	ASSSHAGQPQH
-	TRBV29-1	TRBJ2-3	SVDADTQY
-	TRBV7-2	TRBJ2-2	ASTSGVGAGELF
-	TRBV20-1	TRBJ2-3	SADAAGGQY
-	TRBV4-1	TRBJ2-1	ASSQEISGFGGEQF
-	TRBV27	TRBJ2-3	ASRRLGGDTQY